What follows describes a single TCR beta chain. The antigen remains undetermined. CDR3 size: 16 residues. Germline lookup yields CDR1 LNHDA and CDR2 SQIVND (reference sequence). V lost 5 bases to trimming and J lost 5 bases; unmatched junction nucleotides: 11. The data are from a study of shared clonotypes between healthy human individuals. Background on the study: The plates for each donor numbered three CD4 naive, three CD4 memory, two CD8 naive and one CD8 memory. Overall study findings and caveats: Clonotype sharing across several donors was observed for around 5% of naive CD4 clonotypes.

The donor cohort consisted entirely of Caucasian adults residing in Nashville, Tennessee. Profiled with immunoSEQ multiplex PCR; TCRdb holds only in-frame clones, not every one. The table has roughly 500,000 clones, 95% to 97% seen once. The sequenced material came from naive CD4+ T cells sorted from blood. The subset was: CD45RA+ positively selected. The origin of this receptor is a woman in her twenties or thirties in good health. V and J are TRBV19 and TRBJ2-2, with 7 bases fitting TRBD1. CDR3 sequence: CASSPETGTWTGELFF. CDR3 sequence (DNA): TGTGCCAGTAGTCCCGAGACAGGGACCTGGACCGGGGAGCTGTTTTTT.